This TCR beta chain emerged from a study of identifying expanded T cells in peripheral blood. Regarding the study as a whole: Across healthy donors, higher total template counts meant significantly greater approximately 2-week count variance. Differentially abundant clones: 0.95 to 1.5 between replicates, about 17 at approximately 14 days, over 18 at four.

This clone was observed a few times. What it binds is unknown. Deletions cut 7 bases from V and 6 bases from J, with 21 bases between. CDR3 size: 16 residues. CDR1 is LNHDA and CDR2 is SQIVND in the germline V gene (reference sequence). Clones were sequenced by immunoSEQ multiplex PCR, and TCRdb holds only the in-frame ones, with some missing. Of 84,000 or so clones listed, 70% to 90% were seen once; the top ten hold approximately 3%. No infections or other immune events were documented during collection. Input material: blood. The receptor was derived from a person between 18 and 70 years old in good health. This chain joins TRBV19 and TRBJ2-2; weak D call: TRBD2 (7 bases). The CDR3 DNA reads as TGTGCCAGTAAAAGAGGGGGGGTCGGGATCTCCGGGGAGCTGTTTTTT. Amino acid sequence: CASKRGGVGISGELFF.